This T cell receptor (beta chain) comes out of a study of Graves' ophthalmopathy and Graves' hyperthyroidism. Overall study context: Peripheral blood collection took place at initial diagnosis, before any treatment. The study, taken as a whole, reports: The authors also found most expanded thyroid clonotypes above 0.001 frequency in blood. Separation of ophthalmopathy from stable hyperthyroidism was achieved by a 13-signature model, at roughly 90% sensitivity and about 81% specificity.

Notes on this clonotype: No antigen is known for it.

The TCR beta CDR3 regions underwent amplification from RNA transcripts. An initial RT-PCR round employing HTBI primers preceded a second-round multiplex PCR. TCRdb re-derived calls from the multiplex PCR reads in MiXCR, one entry per CDR3 protein. Among hundreds of thousands of distinct CDR3 sequences, less than 55% were seen once, and the ten largest hold about 45%. Pregnancy or lactation, uncontrolled infections and other autoimmune diseases were grounds for excluding patients. CDR3 size: 15 residues. The J segment lost 7 bases and the V segment lost 5 bases, leaving 11 bases of the junction unmatched. Germline CDR1 SEHNR, CDR2 FQNEAQ (reference sequence).

The source material was peripheral blood. The chain employs TRBV7-9 and TRBJ1-5, with 7 bases aligning to TRBD1. This clonotype originated in an adult man with Graves' ophthalmopathy. The DNA of the CDR3 is TGTGCCAGCAGCCCCGGGACAGCCTTCGGGCAGCCCCAGCATTTT. Its translation is CASSPGTAFGQPQHF.